Following are 26 T cell receptor beta chains from one sample sequenced in a study of response to subunit inactivated influenza vaccine. TCRdb re-called the RT-PCR reads through MiXCR, storing one row per CDR3 protein. The sample contains hundreds of thousands of distinct CDR3 sequences, about 18% of which appear only once. The sequenced sample was PBMCs from blood, obtained approximately 5 days after vaccination. The receptors were sampled from a man aged 45 to 65 who received an inactivated influenza vaccine.

The rearrangement joins TRBV20-1 to TRBJ1-2; D ambiguous. V was shortened by 7 bases and J by 0 bases, with 12 bases between the two germline ends. Germline V gives CDR1 DFQATT, CDR2 SNEGSKA (reference sequence). The CDR3 is 13 residues long. CDR3 region: CSGYSPANYGYTF. CDR3 bases: TGCAGTGGTTACAGCCCAGCTAACTATGGCTACACCTTC.

The J gene is TRBJ2-2, the V gene TRBV20-1, with 7 positions matching TRBD2. V was clipped by 3 bases and J by 6 bases; unmatched bases: 7. The length of the CDR3 is 14 residues. Germline V gene sequence: CDR1 DFQATT, CDR2 SNEGSKA (reference sequence). The CDR3 nucleotides are TGCAGTGCTAGGATCGGGGGGAGCGCCGGGGAGCTGTTTTTT. This translates into CSARIGGSAGELFF.

The sample holds a few counts of this clonotype. This chain joins TRBV5-1 and TRBJ2-1, with D unresolved. The germline V gene encodes CDR1 SGHRS and CDR2 YFSETQ. V was trimmed by 0 bases and J by 3 bases, leaving 7 bases between them. The CDR3 is 14 residues long. CDR3 coding DNA: TGCGCCAGCAGCTTGGCCCCAAACTACAATGAGCAGTTCTTC. This sequence encodes CASSLAPNYNEQFF.

The chain combines TRBV20-1 with TRBJ1-2, with TRBD1 as a possible D gene (5 bases). The CDR3 covers 11 residues. Germline CDR1 and CDR2: DFQATT and SNEGSKA (reference sequence). V lost 6 bases and J lost 5, with 10 bases in between. CDR3 nucleotide sequence: TGCAGTGCCCTAGACAGATATGGCTACACCTTC. Translated, it gives CSALDRYGYTF.

Many counts were recorded for this clonotype. The chain recombines TRBV12-3 or TRBV12-4 with TRBJ1-3; D remains unclear. V was shortened by 7 bases and J by 1 base, with 11 bases between the two germline ends. This CDR3 is built from 14 residues. CDR3 coding DNA: TGTGCCAGCATTGAGCGGGGTTCTGGAAACACCATATATTTT. This gives the protein CASIERGSGNTIYF.

This clonotype was counted only a few times. The chain couples TRBV3-1 to TRBJ2-5; D perhaps matches TRBD1 (6 bases). The CDR3 spans 13 residues. Trimming shortened V by 8 bases and J by 4 bases, and 14 bases separated the two germline ends. The germline V gene encodes CDR1 LGHDT and CDR2 YNNKEL (reference sequence). As DNA, the CDR3 is TGTGCCAGCTTGGACAGCAACTTAGAGACCCAGTACTTC. Residues: CASLDSNLETQYF.

This chain connects TRBV25-1 to TRBJ2-1; D not certain. The CDR3 runs 16 residues. Deletions cut 2 bases from V and 4 bases from J, with 15 bases between. Germline loops: CDR1 MGHDK, CDR2 SYGVNS. Written as DNA, the CDR3 is TGTGCCAGCAGTGAAGCCCGGACCTTCAGGTACAATGAGCAGTTCTTC. The encoded protein is CASSEARTFRYNEQFF.

The V and J genes are TRBV5-1 and TRBJ2-5; no reliable D call. V shed 0 bases and J shed 4 bases, with 16 bases lying between them. The CDR3 has 16 amino acids. The germline gives CDR1 SGHRS, CDR2 YFSETQ. In nucleotides, the CDR3 is TGCGCCAGCAGCTTGGCCGTCTTTAGCAAGGTAGAGACCCAGTACTTC. Its protein product is CASSLAVFSKVETQYF.

Only a few counts were recorded for this clonotype. The rearrangement joins TRBV12-3 or TRBV12-4 to TRBJ2-7; perhaps TRBD1 as D (6 bases). The ends were cut back, 1 base at V and 3 bases at J, with 13 bases in the middle. This CDR3 has 15 residues. CDR3 sequence: CASSLESGVSYEQYF. The CDR3 nucleotides are TGTGCCAGCAGTTTAGAATCAGGGGTTAGCTACGAGCAGTACTTC.

This chain joins TRBV20-1 and TRBJ2-1; 11 nucleotides match TRBD2. Germline loops: CDR1 DFQATT, CDR2 SNEGSKA (reference sequence). This CDR3 spans 16 amino acids. The J segment lost 3 bases and the V segment lost 6 bases, leaving 10 bases of the junction unmatched. In nucleotides, the CDR3 is TGCAGTGCCCCTGCTCTAGCGGGAGGACACTACAATGAGCAGTTCTTC. Amino acid sequence: CSAPALAGGHYNEQFF.

J is TRBJ2-5 and V is TRBV6-2 or TRBV6-3, with 9 bases matching TRBD2. Germline CDR1 reads MNHEY; CDR2 reads SVGEGT. CDR3 length: 19 amino acids. V gave up 0 bases and J gave up 5 bases; unmatched junction bases: 16. The CDR3 nucleotides read TGTGCCAGCAGTTACTCAAGACTAGCGGCTCCCTTGAGGCGGGAGACCCAGTACTTC. It is translated as CASSYSRLAAPLRRETQYF.

This clonotype is a singleton in its sample. The chain carries TRBV5-4 and TRBJ2-6, with D uncertain. V dropped 0 bases and J dropped 0 bases, with 7 bases sitting between them. The length of the CDR3 is 16 residues. CDR1 SGHNT and CDR2 YYREEE come from the germline V gene (reference sequence). Written as DNA, the CDR3 is TGTGCCAGCAGCTTGGAGACGATCTCTGGGGCCAACGTCCTGACTTTC. Protein sequence: CASSLETISGANVLTF.

This clonotype was observed a few times. The chain employs TRBV6-1 and TRBJ1-6; D is ambiguous. The CDR3 is made up of 13 amino acids. V lost 5 bases, J lost 9 bases, and 11 bases lay in between. Looked up from germline, CDR1 is MNHNS and CDR2 is SASEGT. CDR3 sequence: CASSLTRGSPLHF. The CDR3 bases are TGTGCCAGCAGTCTAACCCGGGGTTCACCCCTCCACTTT.

The chain has TRBV6-2 or TRBV6-3 and TRBJ2-6, with D maybe TRBD1 (6 bases). The CDR3 consists of 14 residues. V was shortened by 5 bases and J by 2 bases, with 7 bases between the two germline ends. Germline V gives CDR1 MNHEY, CDR2 SVGEGT. The CDR3 protein is CASSTGTGANVLTF. In DNA, the CDR3 is TGTGCCAGCAGTACAGGGACTGGGGCCAACGTCCTGACTTTC.

The rearrangement uses TRBV5-1 and TRBJ2-3; possible D gene TRBD2, 6 bases. The germline CDR1 and CDR2 sequences are SGHRS and YFSETQ. With 5 bases removed from V and 0 bases from J, the gap between germline ends came to 13 bases. The CDR3 has 15 residues. CDR3 nucleotide sequence: TGCGCCAGCAGTTCCTCTAGCGCCAGCACAGATACGCAGTATTTT. This encodes CASSSSSASTDTQYF.

The rearrangement uses TRBV7-2 and TRBJ1-2; TRBD1 is a possible D gene (6 bases). The CDR3 is made up of 13 amino acids. The V end lost 5 bases, the J end lost 3 bases, and 10 bases lay between the germline ends. In germline, CDR1 is SGHTA, CDR2 FQGNSA. The CDR3 DNA sequence: TGTGCCAGCAGCCGACAGGTTCACTATGGCTACACCTTC. It encodes CASSRQVHYGYTF.

As to this clonotype: This could be a read error, since a much larger clone is one nucleotide away. The CDR3 nucleotides are TGTGACACCAGTGAGACCGGGACTAGCGCTACAGATACGCAGTATTTT. It translates to CDTSETGTSATDTQYF. The chain is built from TRBV24-1 and TRBJ2-3; 10 nucleotides agree with TRBD2. CDR3 length: 16 amino acids. Germline V gene lookup returns CDR1 KGHDR and CDR2 SFDVKD.

The rearrangement uses TRBV27 and TRBJ2-1, with 9 bases that match TRBD2. CDR3 length: 17 residues. Unmatched junction bases numbered 10, after V lost 5 bases and J lost 2 bases. Looked up from germline, CDR1 is MNHEY and CDR2 is SMNVEV (reference sequence). CDR3 residues: CASSPTLSGRTYNEQFF. CDR3 nucleotide sequence: TGTGCCAGCAGTCCGACACTTAGCGGGAGAACCTACAATGAGCAGTTCTTC.

V usage is TRBV7-2 and J usage is TRBJ2-3, with D possibly TRBD2 on 6 matching bases. CDR3 length equals 13 residues. V shed 10 bases and J shed 0 bases, with 11 bases lying between them. CDR1 and CDR2 from the germline V gene are SGHTA and FQGNSA. This CDR3 reads CATRGLSTDTQYF. CDR3 DNA: TGTGCCACACGGGGACTTAGCACAGATACGCAGTATTTT. Supplemented by reference TRBV7-2 and TRBJ2-3, the full variable domain reads GAGVSQSPSNKVTEKGKDVELRCDPISGHTALYWYRQSLGQGLEFLIYFQGNSAPDKSGLPSDRFSAERTGGSVSTLTIQRTQQEDSAVYLCATRGLSTDTQYFGPGTRLTVL.

This clonotype was picked up a small number of times. The genes are TRBV20-1 and TRBJ2-2; TRBD2 is a possible D gene (5 bases). In germline, CDR1 is DFQATT, CDR2 SNEGSKA (reference sequence). The CDR3 contains 14 residues. Trimming took off 0 bases at V and 4 bases at J, with 9 bases between the two ends. CDR3 DNA sequence: TGCAGTGCTAGAGAACCCCGGGGCACCGGGGAGCTGTTTTTT. This encodes CSAREPRGTGELFF.

This clonotype occurred a few times. The rearrangement joins TRBV12-3 or TRBV12-4 to TRBJ1-2, with D unclear. There are 15 residues in the CDR3. V was cut by 5 bases and J by 2 bases, with 15 bases left in between. In nucleotides, the CDR3 is TGTGCCAGCAGTCCAAGGTCAGGACGAAACTATGGCTACACCTTC. This encodes CASSPRSGRNYGYTF.

This sequence joins TRBV5-1 and TRBJ2-1; D remains unclear. Germline V CDR1 and CDR2: SGHRS, YFSETQ. The CDR3 spans 15 residues. Trimming took 4 bases from V and 8 from J, leaving 19 bases between them. CDR3 in amino acids: CASSVGHATVDEQFF. CDR3 bases: TGCGCCAGCAGCGTAGGGCATGCGACCGTTGATGAGCAGTTCTTC.

This clonotype was observed a handful of times. This chain uses TRBV5-1 with TRBJ1-1; 11 bases match TRBD1. V gave up 4 bases and J gave up 4 bases; unmatched junction bases: 15. Germline loops: CDR1 SGHRS, CDR2 YFSETQ. The CDR3 runs 18 residues. CDR3 DNA sequence: TGCGCCAGCAGCCTGGACAGGGGGCGCCCCAAGGTTTCCACTGAAGCTTTCTTT. Protein sequence: CASSLDRGRPKVSTEAFF.

This clonotype was seen ten or more times. The chain is built from TRBV29-1 and TRBJ1-4; no clear D gene. The germline CDR1 and CDR2 sequences are SQVTM and ANQGSEA. The ends were cut back, 5 bases at V and 0 bases at J, with 4 bases in the middle. The CDR3 loop spans 12 amino acids. DNA for the CDR3: TGCAGCGTTTCAGCAACTAATGAAAAACTGTTTTTT. Translation: CSVSATNEKLFF.

This clonotype was detected a few times. The rearrangement links TRBV20-1 to TRBJ2-3, with D possibly matching TRBD2 (5 bases). The ends were cut back, 3 bases at V and 6 bases at J, with 19 bases in the middle. This CDR3 comprises 15 residues. Germline-derived CDR1 and CDR2 are DFQATT and SNEGSKA (reference sequence). CDR3 residues: CSASRAGIPGDTQYF. In DNA, the CDR3 is TGCAGTGCTAGTCGAGCCGGGATTCCGGGGGATACGCAGTATTTT.

This clonotype was found a few times. The chain uses TRBV5-1 and TRBJ2-2, with D hard to call. The germline V and J ends were trimmed by 4 bases and 3 bases, with 19 bases remaining between them. CDR1 and CDR2 from the germline V gene are SGHRS and YFSETQ. This CDR3 spans 17 amino acids. CDR3 amino acids: CASSLAVGLGDTGELFF. Here the CDR3 DNA reads TGCGCCAGCAGCCTGGCCGTTGGCCTAGGTGACACCGGGGAGCTGTTTTTT.